What follows are 25 T cell receptor beta chains derived from one specimen sequenced in a study of blood T cell repertoires in COVID-19. Generated by immunoSEQ multiplex PCR, the TCRdb table keeps only in-frame clones and is missing some. The table includes about 110,000 clones, approximately 81% detected once. Sequencing was performed on peripheral blood. The receptors were gathered from a middle-aged man with acute or convalescent COVID-19.

The gene calls are TRBV7-9 and TRBJ2-3, with TRBD2 identical over 10 bases. Germline assignment: CDR1 SEHNR and CDR2 FQNEAQ (reference sequence). The CDR3 spans 15 residues. Unmatched junction bases numbered 5, after V lost 5 bases and J lost 3 bases. DNA for the CDR3: TGTGCCAGCAGCCCCGGACTAGCGGAGACAGATACGCAGTATTTT. This codes for CASSPGLAETDTQYF.

The chain recombines TRBV7-2 with TRBJ2-7; tentatively, D is TRBD2 (5 bases). Looked up from germline, CDR1 is SGHTA and CDR2 is FQGNSA. V was pared by 5 bases and J by 2 bases, with 13 bases between. The CDR3 is 14 amino acids. CDR3 amino acids: CASSPRAGTYEQYF. The CDR3 DNA sequence: TGTGCCAGCAGCCCGCGGGCGGGTACCTACGAGCAGTACTTC.

The chain joins TRBV6-5 to TRBJ1-2; tentatively, D is TRBD1 (6 bases). The CDR3 has 14 residues. V lost 4 bases and J 6 bases, leaving 15 bases between the germline ends. CDR1 and CDR2 from the germline V gene are MNHEY and SVGAGI. DNA for the CDR3: TGTGCCAGCAGTTTGGGGGGGGCGTTAAATGGCTACACCTTC. Translation gives CASSLGGALNGYTF.

This clone has a single count. V usage is TRBV7-2 and J usage is TRBJ1-1, with 10 bases lining up with TRBD1. The J segment lost 7 bases and the V segment lost 5 bases, leaving 10 bases of the junction unmatched. This CDR3 is 15 amino acids long. CDR1 and CDR2 from the germline V gene are SGHTA and FQGNSA. CDR3 coding DNA: TGTGCCAGCAGCCACCCCCGAGGGACAGGGGATGAAGCTTTCTTT. This sequence encodes CASSHPRGTGDEAFF.

V is TRBV2 and J is TRBJ1-4; 7 positions agree with TRBD1. This CDR3 contains 15 residues. With 8 bases clipped from V and 0 bases from J, the junction kept 6 bases outside the gene matches. Germline CDR1 reads SNHLY; CDR2 reads FYNNEI. CDR3 DNA: TGTGCCAGCCGGACAGGACTTGCAACTAATGAAAAACTGTTTTTT. It yields the protein CASRTGLATNEKLFF.

This clone was counted a single time. The chain combines TRBV19 with TRBJ2-2, with no clear D. Trimming removed 3 bases at V and 6 bases at J, with 8 bases between. Per the germline V gene, CDR1 is LNHDA and CDR2 is SQIVND (reference sequence). This CDR3 is built from 13 residues. In DNA, the CDR3 is TGTGCCAGTAGTATTAACCGAGCCGGGGAGCTGTTTTTT. As protein: CASSINRAGELFF.

The chain is built from TRBV19 and TRBJ2-2; TRBD2 matches 11 bases. The CDR3 sequence is 16 residues long. The ends lost 6 bases at V and 5 bases at J; junction bases unmatched: 8. Per germline, CDR1 LNHDA and CDR2 SQIVND (reference sequence). CDR3 nucleotides: TGTGCCAGTAGGGGGATACTAGCGGGAGATACCGGGGAGCTGTTTTTT. It codes for CASRGILAGDTGELFF.

V usage is TRBV6-5 and J usage is TRBJ1-5; 8 positions match TRBD1. CDR3 length: 15 residues. V lost 5 bases and J lost 2; bases outside the gene matches: 5. From germline, CDR1 is MNHEY and CDR2 SVGAGI. In nucleotides, the CDR3 is TGTGCCAGCAGTCGACAGGGGTTGGGCAATCAGCCCCAGCATTTT. Translation gives CASSRQGLGNQPQHF.

The gene calls are TRBV11-3 and TRBJ2-3, with 14 bases matching TRBD2. Germline V gene sequence: CDR1 SGHNT, CDR2 YENEEA. V shed 5 bases and J 7 bases; nucleotides not matched to a gene: 8. The CDR3 totals 16 residues. CDR3 bases: TGTGCCAGCAGCCCCGGGACTAGCGGGGGCGGCCATACGCAGTATTTT. This translates into CASSPGTSGGGHTQYF.

This clone was observed a single time. CDR3 in amino acids: CASRGGNRVTYEQYF. As DNA, the CDR3 is TGTGCCAGCCGAGGGGGTAACAGGGTAACCTACGAGCAGTACTTC. The chain employs TRBV6-5 and TRBJ2-7; tentatively, D is TRBD1 (6 bases). Trimming stripped 8 bases from V and 2 bases from J, with 19 bases between. Per the germline V gene, CDR1 is MNHEY and CDR2 is SVGAGI. The CDR3 is 15 amino acids.

The CDR3, as DNA: TGTGCCAGCAGCCGTTTCTCCGGGGGGTCTCTCTCTGGAAACACCATATATTTT. Encoded protein: CASSRFSGGSLSGNTIYF. The chain carries TRBV9 and TRBJ1-3; a weak D match, TRBD1 (5 bases). Germline-derived CDR1 and CDR2 are SGDLS and YYNGEE. This CDR3 comprises 18 residues. V lost 4 bases and J lost 0, with 20 bases in between.

The chain recombines TRBV3-1 (or the pseudogene TRBV3-2) with TRBJ2-5; tentative D call: TRBD2 (6 bases). CDR1 LGHDT and CDR2 YNNKEL come from the germline V gene (reference sequence). Trimming pared 4 bases from V and 1 base from J, leaving 10 bases between. The CDR3 contains 14 residues. CDR3 sequence reads: CASSPRRGQETQYF. DNA of the CDR3: TGTGCCAGCAGCCCGAGGAGGGGCCAAGAGACCCAGTACTTC.

The V gene is TRBV7-6, the J gene TRBJ2-7; the D gene is possibly TRBD1 (6 bases). This CDR3 is 15 amino acids long. Between the trimmed V and J ends, which lost 2 bases and 0 bases, there was a span of 11 bases. Germline V CDR1 and CDR2: SGHVS, FNYEAQ. The CDR3 is CASSLKDRSSYEQYF. The CDR3 coding sequence is TGTGCCAGCAGCTTAAAGGACAGATCCTCCTACGAGCAGTACTTC.

This clone was found once. The chain uses TRBV7-8 and TRBJ1-2; TRBD1 aligns across 8 bases. The V and J ends lost 4 bases and 8 bases, in that order; junction bases with no gene match: 12. CDR3 length: 15 amino acids. In germline, CDR1 is SGHVS, CDR2 FQNEAQ. The CDR3 DNA sequence: TGTGCCAGCAGCTCTACCAGGGGGCGCCTGCAAGGCTACACCTTC. This translates into CASSSTRGRLQGYTF.

The chain uses TRBV6-5 and TRBJ1-6, with 7 bases lining up with TRBD1. The junction had 6 bases not matched to a gene; V was cut back by 2 bases and J by 5 bases. Germline CDR1 and CDR2: MNHEY and SVGAGI. This CDR3 comprises 16 residues. The DNA for the CDR3 is TGTGCCAGCAGTTACCGTCGACAGGGCAATAATTCACCCCTCCACTTT. Translating gives CASSYRRQGNNSPLHF.

This chain joins TRBV7-9 and TRBJ1-5; no firm D call. Trimming cost V 1 base and J 5 bases, with 6 bases left between them. The CDR3 contains 13 residues. Germline-derived CDR1 and CDR2 are SEHNR and FQNEAQ (reference sequence). CDR3 nucleotides: TGTGCCAGCAGCTTAGTAAGAGATCAGCCCCAGCATTTT. This codes for CASSLVRDQPQHF.

This chain joins TRBV6-5 and TRBJ2-5; the match to TRBD2 covers 9 bases. CDR1 and CDR2 (germline): MNHEY, SVGAGI. Trimming at V came to 4 bases and at J to 5 bases, leaving 5 bases not matched to a gene. This CDR3 region has 14 residues. The CDR3 DNA sequence: TGTGCCAGCAGTTCTAGCGGGAACGGGGAGACCCAGTACTTC. Amino acids: CASSSSGNGETQYF.

The sample holds a few counts of this clone. Other DNA sequences in the same sample also yield this CDR3. The chain is built from TRBV11-3 and TRBJ2-5; a weak D match, TRBD2 (6 bases). The CDR3 runs to 15 residues. V was trimmed by 3 bases and J by 2 bases, leaving 13 bases between them. From germline, CDR1 is SGHNT and CDR2 YENEEA. Written as DNA, the CDR3 is TGTGCCAGCAGCTTGGGCGCTCGGGGGCAAGAGACCCAGTACTTC. It is translated as CASSLGARGQETQYF.

The CDR3 bases are TGTGCCAGTTTCGATATTGCCCAGGGGCTCGGCTATGGCTACACCTTC. Its protein is CASFDIAQGLGYGYTF. The V gene is TRBV19, the J gene TRBJ1-2, with a weak D call TRBD1 (6 bases). Trimming cost V 8 bases and J 4 bases, with 23 bases left between them. The length of the CDR3 is 16 residues. CDR1 is LNHDA, CDR2 SQIVND, per germline (reference sequence).

Only one count was recorded for this clone. The chain uses TRBV27 and TRBJ1-6; D ambiguous. The CDR3 contains 13 residues. Germline V gene data show CDR1 as MNHEY and CDR2 as SMNVEV (reference sequence). The V end lost 3 bases, the J end lost 8 bases, and 8 bases lay between the germline ends. CDR3 sequence: CASSLLSDSPLHF. CDR3 DNA sequence: TGTGCCAGCAGTTTGCTGTCAGATTCACCCCTCCACTTT.

This clone was recorded once. This sequence joins TRBV6-2 or TRBV6-3 and TRBJ2-7, with D maybe TRBD1 (5 bases). Trimming took off 2 bases at V and 0 bases at J, with 11 bases between the two ends. This CDR3 is built from 15 residues. Germline V gene lookup returns CDR1 MNHEY and CDR2 SVGEGT. The CDR3 DNA reads TGTGCCAGCAGTTACCTCCCGGACAACTCCTACGAGCAGTACTTC. It is translated as CASSYLPDNSYEQYF.

The genes are TRBV2 and TRBJ1-2, with TRBD1 matching 10 bases. The length of the CDR3 is 15 residues. Germline values: CDR1 SNHLY, CDR2 FYNNEI. The V and J ends lost 5 bases and 2 bases, in that order; junction bases with no gene match: 5. The CDR3 nucleotides read TGTGCCAGCAGTTGGGACAGGGGCTCCAACTATGGCTACACCTTC. Translating gives CASSWDRGSNYGYTF. The full variable domain, in which reference TRBV2 and TRBJ1-2 provide the parts outside the CDR3, is EPEVTQTPSHQVTQMGQEVILRCVPISNHLYFYWYRQILGQKVEFLVSFYNNEISEKSEIFDDQFSVERPDGSNFTLKIRSTKLEDSAMYFCASSWDRGSNYGYTFGSGTRLTVV.

The chain combines TRBV4-1 with TRBJ1-4; tentatively, D is TRBD1 (6 bases). The germline V and J ends were trimmed by 0 bases and 3 bases, with 11 bases remaining between them. Germline loops: CDR1 MGHRA, CDR2 YSYEKL. The CDR3 consists of 16 residues. The CDR3 nucleotides are TGCGCCAGCAGCCAAGAGTTGGGGGCCGCTAATGAAAAACTGTTTTTT. Translation: CASSQELGAANEKLFF.

The V and J genes are TRBV28 and TRBJ1-6, with D possibly matching TRBD1 (6 bases). Per germline, CDR1 MDHEN and CDR2 SYDVKM. The CDR3 has 15 amino acids. V was cut by 3 bases and J by 7 bases, with 13 bases left in between. The CDR3 loop reads CASSFFRTENSPLHF. The CDR3 nucleotides read TGTGCCAGCAGTTTCTTTAGGACAGAAAATTCACCCCTCCACTTT.

V usage is TRBV25-1 and J usage is TRBJ2-4; weak D call: TRBD2 (5 bases). V was shortened by 4 bases and J by 9 bases, with 13 bases between the two germline ends. Germline CDR1 MGHDK, CDR2 SYGVNS. This CDR3 is 13 amino acids long. The CDR3 sequence is CASSVPGTTIQYF. Written as DNA, the CDR3 is TGTGCCAGCAGTGTTCCGGGAACGACCATTCAGTACTTC.